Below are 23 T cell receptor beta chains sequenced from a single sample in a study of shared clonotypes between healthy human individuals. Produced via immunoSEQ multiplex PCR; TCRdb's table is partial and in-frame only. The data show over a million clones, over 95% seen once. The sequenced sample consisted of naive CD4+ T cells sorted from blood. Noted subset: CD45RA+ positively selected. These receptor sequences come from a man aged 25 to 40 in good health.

In DNA, the CDR3 is TGTGCCAGCTCATTCGCCGACAGGATAGAAGGAAACACCATATATTTT. The encoded protein is CASSFADRIEGNTIYF. This rearrangement joins TRBV18 to TRBJ1-3, with D perhaps matching TRBD1 (6 bases). Trimming shortened V by 5 bases and J by 4 bases, and 18 bases separated the two germline ends. There are 16 residues in the CDR3. CDR1 KGHSH and CDR2 LQKENI come from the germline V gene.

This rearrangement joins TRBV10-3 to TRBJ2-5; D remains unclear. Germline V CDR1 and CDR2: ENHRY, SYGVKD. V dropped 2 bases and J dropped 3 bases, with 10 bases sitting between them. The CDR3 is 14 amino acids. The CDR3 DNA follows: TGTGCCATCAGTGAGATCTTTGGAGAAGAGACCCAGTACTTC. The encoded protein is CAISEIFGEETQYF.

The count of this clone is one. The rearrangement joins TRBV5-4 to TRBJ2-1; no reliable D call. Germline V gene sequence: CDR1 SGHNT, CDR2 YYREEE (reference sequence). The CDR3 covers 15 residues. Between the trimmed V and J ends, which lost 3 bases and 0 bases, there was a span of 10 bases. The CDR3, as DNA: TGTGCCAGCAGCTCCTACCAGAGCTCCTACAATGAGCAGTTCTTC. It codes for CASSSYQSSYNEQFF.

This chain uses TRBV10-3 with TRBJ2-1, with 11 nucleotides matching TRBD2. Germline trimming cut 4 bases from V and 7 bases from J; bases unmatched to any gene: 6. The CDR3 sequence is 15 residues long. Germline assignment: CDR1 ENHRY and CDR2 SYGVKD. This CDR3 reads CAISVGSGRENEQFF. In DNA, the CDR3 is TGTGCCATCAGTGTGGGTAGCGGGAGGGAGAATGAGCAGTTCTTC.

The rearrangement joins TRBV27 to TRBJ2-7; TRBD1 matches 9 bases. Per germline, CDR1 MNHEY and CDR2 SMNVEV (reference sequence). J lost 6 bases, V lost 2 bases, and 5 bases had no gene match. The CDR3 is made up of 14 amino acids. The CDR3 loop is CASSLGTGLTEQYF. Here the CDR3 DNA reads TGTGCCAGCAGTTTAGGGACAGGGCTCACCGAGCAGTACTTC.

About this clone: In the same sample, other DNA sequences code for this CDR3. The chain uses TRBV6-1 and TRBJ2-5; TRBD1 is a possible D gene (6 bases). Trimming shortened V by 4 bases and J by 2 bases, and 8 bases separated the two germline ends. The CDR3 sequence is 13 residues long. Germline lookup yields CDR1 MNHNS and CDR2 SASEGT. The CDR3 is CASSGTVQETQYF. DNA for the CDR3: TGTGCCAGCAGTGGGACAGTACAAGAGACCCAGTACTTC.

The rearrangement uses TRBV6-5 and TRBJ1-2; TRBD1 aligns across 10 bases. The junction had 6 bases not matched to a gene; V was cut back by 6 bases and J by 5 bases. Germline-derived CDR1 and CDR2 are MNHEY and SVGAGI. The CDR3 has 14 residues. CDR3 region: CASRPGDRGYGYTF. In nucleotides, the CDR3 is TGTGCCAGCAGACCCGGGGACAGGGGATATGGCTACACCTTC.

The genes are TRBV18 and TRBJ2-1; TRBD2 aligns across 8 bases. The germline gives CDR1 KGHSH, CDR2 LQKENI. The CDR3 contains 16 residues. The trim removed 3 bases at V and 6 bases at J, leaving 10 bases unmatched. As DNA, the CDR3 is TGTGCCAGCTCACCCGAGAATGGACTAGCCGGCAATGAGCAGTTCTTC. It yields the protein CASSPENGLAGNEQFF.

CDR3 coding DNA: TGTGCCAGCACCCCCGGACCACAAGGGGACGAGCAGTACTTC. Translating it yields CASTPGPQGDEQYF. This chain links TRBV7-6 with TRBJ2-7; tentatively, D is TRBD1 (5 bases). The length of the CDR3 is 14 residues. The germline V gene has CDR1 SGHVS and CDR2 FNYEAQ. V was trimmed by 7 bases and J by 5 bases, leaving 18 bases between them.

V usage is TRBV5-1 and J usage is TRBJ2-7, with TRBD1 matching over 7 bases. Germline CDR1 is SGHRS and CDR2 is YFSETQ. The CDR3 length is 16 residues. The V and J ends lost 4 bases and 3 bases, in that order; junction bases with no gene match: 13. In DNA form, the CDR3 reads TGCGCCAGCAGCACCAGTACGACAGGGAAGGGCTACGAGCAGTACTTC. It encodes CASSTSTTGKGYEQYF.

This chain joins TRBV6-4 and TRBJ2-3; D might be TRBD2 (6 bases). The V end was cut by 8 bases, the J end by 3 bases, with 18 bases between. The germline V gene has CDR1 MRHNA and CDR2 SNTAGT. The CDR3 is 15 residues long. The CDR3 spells CASSQRARGTDTQYF. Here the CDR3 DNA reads TGTGCCAGCTCCCAGCGGGCAAGAGGGACAGATACGCAGTATTTT.

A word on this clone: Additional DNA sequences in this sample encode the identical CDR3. DNA of the CDR3: TGTGCCAGCTCACCACTCGCTAGCGGGCGCTACGAGCAGTACTTC. Translated, it gives CASSPLASGRYEQYF. The chain is built from TRBV18 and TRBJ2-7; 8 bases map to TRBD2. The length of the CDR3 is 15 residues. Germline lookup yields CDR1 KGHSH and CDR2 LQKENI. V shed 1 base, J shed 3 bases, and the junction held 5 bases outside the gene matches.

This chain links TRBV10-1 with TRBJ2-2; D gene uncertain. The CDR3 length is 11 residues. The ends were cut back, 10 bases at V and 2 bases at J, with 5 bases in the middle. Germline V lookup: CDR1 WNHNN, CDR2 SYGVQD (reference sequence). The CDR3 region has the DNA TGCGCCACCGTAAACACCGGGGAGCTGTTTTTT. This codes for CATVNTGELFF.

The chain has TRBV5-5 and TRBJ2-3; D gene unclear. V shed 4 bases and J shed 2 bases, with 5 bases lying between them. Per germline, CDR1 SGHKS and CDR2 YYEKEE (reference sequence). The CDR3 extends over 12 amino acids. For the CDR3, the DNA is TGTGCCAGCAGCCAACCCACAGATACGCAGTATTTT. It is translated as CASSQPTDTQYF.

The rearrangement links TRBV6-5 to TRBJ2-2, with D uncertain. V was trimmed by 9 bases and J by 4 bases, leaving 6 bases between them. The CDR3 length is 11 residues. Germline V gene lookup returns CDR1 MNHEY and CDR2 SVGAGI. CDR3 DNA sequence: TGTGCCAGTATGTTCACCGGGGAGCTGTTTTTT. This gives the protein CASMFTGELFF.

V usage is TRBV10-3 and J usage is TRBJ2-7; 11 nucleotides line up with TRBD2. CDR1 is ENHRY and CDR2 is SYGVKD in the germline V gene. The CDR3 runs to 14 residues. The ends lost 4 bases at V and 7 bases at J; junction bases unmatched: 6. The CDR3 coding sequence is TGTGCCATCAGTGTTAGCGGGAGGGCTTTAGAGCAGTACTTC. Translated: CAISVSGRALEQYF.

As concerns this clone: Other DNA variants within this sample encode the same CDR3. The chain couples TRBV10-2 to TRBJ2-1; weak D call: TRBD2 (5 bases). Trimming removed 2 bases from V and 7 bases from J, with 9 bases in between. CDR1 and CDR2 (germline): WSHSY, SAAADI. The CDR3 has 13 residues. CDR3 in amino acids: CASSETSRNEQFF. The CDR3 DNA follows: TGCGCCAGCAGTGAGACTAGTCGGAATGAGCAGTTCTTC.

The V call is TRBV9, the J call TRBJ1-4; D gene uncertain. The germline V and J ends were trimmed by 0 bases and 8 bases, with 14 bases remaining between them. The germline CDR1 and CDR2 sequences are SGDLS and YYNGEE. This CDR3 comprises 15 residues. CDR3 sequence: CASSVEGSVSEKLFF. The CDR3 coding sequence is TGTGCCAGCAGCGTAGAGGGAAGTGTCTCGGAAAAACTGTTTTTT.

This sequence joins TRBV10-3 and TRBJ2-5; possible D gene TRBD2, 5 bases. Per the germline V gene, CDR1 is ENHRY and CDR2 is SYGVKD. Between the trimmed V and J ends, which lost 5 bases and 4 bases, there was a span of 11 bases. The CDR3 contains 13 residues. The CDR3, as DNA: TGTGCCATCAGTACCGGGATGGGAGAGACCCAGTACTTC. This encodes CAISTGMGETQYF.

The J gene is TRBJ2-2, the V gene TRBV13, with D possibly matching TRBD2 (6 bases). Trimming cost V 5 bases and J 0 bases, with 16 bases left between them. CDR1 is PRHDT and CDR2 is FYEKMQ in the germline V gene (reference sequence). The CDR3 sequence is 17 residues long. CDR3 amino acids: CASSTGTGPANTGELFF. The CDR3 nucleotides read TGTGCCAGCAGCACTGGGACTGGCCCCGCGAACACCGGGGAGCTGTTTTTT.

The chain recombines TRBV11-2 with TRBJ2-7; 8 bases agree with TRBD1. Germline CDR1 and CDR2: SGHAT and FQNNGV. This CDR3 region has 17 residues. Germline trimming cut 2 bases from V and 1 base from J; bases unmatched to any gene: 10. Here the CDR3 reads CASSLSIRTGWSYEQYF. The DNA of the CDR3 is TGTGCCAGCAGCTTATCCATAAGGACAGGGTGGTCCTACGAGCAGTACTTC.

DNA of the CDR3: TGTGCCAGCTCACCCTTAGGCAGGGCCGAGCTGTTTTTT. Protein sequence: CASSPLGRAELFF. The gene calls are TRBV18 and TRBJ2-2; TRBD1 might be the D (5 bases). Germline-derived CDR1 and CDR2 are KGHSH and LQKENI. There are 13 residues in the CDR3. Trimming removed 3 bases from V and 11 bases from J, with 13 bases in between.

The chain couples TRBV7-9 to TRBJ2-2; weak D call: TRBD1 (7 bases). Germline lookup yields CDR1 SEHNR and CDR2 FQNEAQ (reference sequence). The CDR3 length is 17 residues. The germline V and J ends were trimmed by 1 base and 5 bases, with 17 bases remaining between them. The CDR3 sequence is CASSLGWRDSQTGELFF. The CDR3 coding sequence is TGTGCCAGCAGCTTAGGGTGGCGGGACAGCCAAACCGGGGAGCTGTTTTTT.